The 31 T cell receptor beta chains in this list originate from one sample, sequenced in a study of breast tumors, draining lymph nodes, adjacent tissues. TCRdb redid the calling of the multiplex PCR reads with MiXCR, one entry per CDR3 protein. The table includes around 120,000 distinct CDR3 sequences, around 20% detected once. Breast cancer patients provided tissue from their axillary draining lymph nodes. Sequencing used axillary lymph node tissue. All receptors come from a female donor with breast cancer. Some clones in this sample may be carry-over from other donors' samples.

This clonotype has a count of ten or more. The chain employs TRBV18 and TRBJ2-1; no definite D call. Germline CDR1 is KGHSH and CDR2 is LQKENI. This CDR3 comprises 14 residues. V lost 1 base and J lost 8, with 12 bases in between. The CDR3 spells CASSPQGFLDEQFF. CDR3 DNA sequence: TGTGCCAGCTCACCACAGGGCTTTTTGGATGAGCAGTTCTTC.

A remark on this clonotype: Since a much larger clone is just one base distant, this may be a read error. Given the absence of the conserved phenylalanine or tryptophan at the CDR3 end, a read error is likely. The chain links TRBV18 to TRBJ2-7; 8 bases align to TRBD2. V trimming: 3 bases; J trimming: 6 bases; junction bases outside the gene matches: 7. Germline V gene data show CDR1 as KGHSH and CDR2 as LQKENI. The CDR3 contains 14 residues. The CDR3 DNA reads TGTGCCAGCTCACCCGAAAGCGGGAGACGCGAGCAGTACTCC. It translates to CASSPESGRREQYS.

As regards this clonotype: A much larger clone is a single base away; this may be a read error. The rearrangement uses TRBV7-9 and TRBJ2-3; possibly TRBD1 for D (5 bases). The CDR3 loop spans 14 amino acids. Germline V gene sequence: CDR1 SEHNR, CDR2 FQNEAQ (reference sequence). The CDR3 DNA follows: TGTGCCAGCAGCTTCCCTTATGGCACAGGTACGCAGTATTTT. Encoded protein: CASSFPYGTGTQYF.

As for this clonotype: This could be a read error, since a much larger clone is one nucleotide away. V and J are TRBV7-3 and TRBJ2-3; the match to TRBD2 covers 8 bases. The germline V gene has CDR1 SGHTA and CDR2 FQGTGA. The CDR3 sequence is 17 residues long. With 2 bases clipped from V and 2 bases from J, the junction kept 9 bases outside the gene matches. The CDR3 DNA reads as TGTGCCAGCAGCTTACGGGTAGCGGGATCCCCCACAGATACGCAGTATTTT. Its protein is CASSLRVAGSPTDTQYF. The whole variable domain, remainder taken from reference TRBV7-3 and TRBJ2-3, is GAGVSQTPSNKVTEKGKYVELRCDPISGHTALYWYRQSLGQGPEFLIYFQGTGAADDSGLPNDRFFAVRPEGSVSTLKIQRTERGDSAVYLCASSLRVAGSPTDTQYFGPGTRLTVL.

The sample holds many counts of this clonotype. This rearrangement joins TRBV20-1 to TRBJ2-1; 8 positions agree with TRBD1. The CDR3 is 16 amino acids. Germline values: CDR1 DFQATT, CDR2 SNEGSKA (reference sequence). The trim removed 0 bases at V and 1 base at J, leaving 5 bases unmatched. This CDR3 is CSAREVRGRSYNEQFF. The CDR3 nucleotides read TGCAGTGCTAGAGAAGTCAGGGGGCGATCCTACAATGAGCAGTTCTTC.

This clonotype was counted many times. The genes are TRBV12-3 or TRBV12-4 and TRBJ1-2, with 7 bases that match TRBD1. V lost 4 bases and J lost 7; bases outside the gene matches: 0. The CDR3 covers 11 residues. The CDR3 sequence is CASSYRGGYTF. The CDR3 nucleotides are TGTGCCAGCAGTTACAGGGGTGGCTACACCTTC.

Many counts were recorded for this clonotype. The chain has TRBV5-1 and TRBJ2-7; a possible D gene is TRBD2 (5 bases). The CDR3 loop spans 12 amino acids. Germline V CDR1 and CDR2: SGHRS, YFSETQ. The germline V and J ends were trimmed by 5 bases and 3 bases, with 9 bases remaining between them. The CDR3 here is CASSRGYYEQYF. The CDR3 nucleotides read TGCGCCAGCAGTCGAGGGTACTACGAGCAGTACTTC.

Ten or more counts support this clonotype. The chain has TRBV20-1 and TRBJ2-3; D ambiguous. Germline lookup yields CDR1 DFQATT and CDR2 SNEGSKA (reference sequence). The CDR3 has 13 amino acids. V shed 0 bases and J shed 6 bases, with 10 bases lying between them. DNA of the CDR3: TGCAGTGCTAGAGATTACCCGGTGGATACGCAGTATTTT. Its protein product is CSARDYPVDTQYF.

This clonotype came up many times. The genes are TRBV2 and TRBJ2-2; TRBD2 might be the D (6 bases). V was pared by 5 bases and J by 0 bases, with 25 bases between. The germline V gene encodes CDR1 SNHLY and CDR2 FYNNEI. This CDR3 spans 20 amino acids. CDR3 DNA sequence: TGTGCCAGCAGTTACGGTTGGGGGGACGGTGAAAAACCGAACACCGGGGAGCTGTTTTTT. Protein product: CASSYGWGDGEKPNTGELFF.

This clonotype was counted many times. The chain links TRBV5-1 to TRBJ1-6, with 8 nucleotides matching TRBD1. CDR1 is SGHRS and CDR2 is YFSETQ in the germline V gene. The CDR3 totals 13 residues. J gave up 10 bases and V 7 bases, and 7 bases lay outside the gene matches. The chain's CDR3 is CASQDRAESPLHF. As DNA, the CDR3 is TGCGCCAGCCAGGACAGGGCAGAATCACCCCTCCACTTT.

Many counts were recorded for this clonotype. The chain has TRBV6-6 and TRBJ1-6; 7 bases fit TRBD1. CDR3 size: 15 residues. Germline V gives CDR1 MNHNY, CDR2 SVGAGI (reference sequence). Trimming cost V 7 bases and J 7 bases; bases outside gene matches: 10. In DNA form, the CDR3 reads TGTGCCAGCATAGAACGGGGACAGCCAAATTCACCCCTCCACTTT. It translates to CASIERGQPNSPLHF.

Note on this clonotype: A much larger clone sits a single nucleotide away, making a read error possible. No conserved phenylalanine or tryptophan is present at the end of the CDR3, so a read error is the likely explanation. The rearrangement joins TRBV9 to TRBJ2-6; D is possibly TRBD2 (5 bases). The CDR3 contains 16 residues. Trimming cost V 1 base and J 1 base, with 9 bases left between them. In germline, CDR1 is SGDLS, CDR2 YYNGEE. CDR3 protein: CASSVLGGSGANVLTL. DNA for the CDR3: TGTGCCAGCAGCGTATTAGGCGGGTCTGGGGCCAACGTCCTGACTCTC.

In the case of this clonotype: A much larger clone lies a single base off, so this may be a read error. The V gene is TRBV7-6, the J gene TRBJ2-1; D tentatively reads TRBD1 or TRBD2 (5 bases each). Germline CDR1 reads SGHVS; CDR2 reads FNYEAQ. The CDR3 has 15 residues. CDR3 residues: CAGSLVGVQSNEQFF. DNA of the CDR3: TGTGCCGGCAGCTTAGTGGGGGTTCAATCCAATGAGCAGTTCTTC. The full variable domain, completed using reference TRBV7-6 and TRBJ2-1, is GAGVSQSPRYKVTKRGQDVALRCDPISGHVSLYWYRQALGQGPEFLTYFNYEAQQDKSGLPNDRFSAERPEGSISTLTIQRTEQRDSAMYRCAGSLVGVQSNEQFFGPGTRLTVL.

This clonotype showed up many times. The V and J genes are TRBV12-3 or TRBV12-4 and TRBJ2-2, with a tentative D call TRBD1 (6 bases). Trimming stripped 6 bases from V and 6 bases from J, with 14 bases between. This CDR3 is 14 amino acids long. CDR3 DNA: TGTGCCAGCAGCCTACAGGGTGGTTCCGGGGAGCTGTTTTTT. It encodes CASSLQGGSGELFF.

This clonotype was observed at least ten times. The V and J genes are TRBV28 and TRBJ2-7; no reliable D call. The ends were cut back, 6 bases at V and 0 bases at J, with 15 bases in the middle. This CDR3 comprises 15 residues. Germline V gene data show CDR1 as MDHEN and CDR2 as SYDVKM. The CDR3 sequence: CASSPPPYSSYEQYF. Written as DNA, the CDR3 is TGTGCCAGCAGCCCCCCGCCCTACTCCTCCTACGAGCAGTACTTC.

In its sample, this clonotype was seen many times. The chain links TRBV3-1 to TRBJ1-2; D gene ambiguous. This CDR3 spans 14 amino acids. With 1 base removed from V and 4 bases from J, the gap between germline ends came to 10 bases. Germline-derived CDR1 and CDR2 are LGHDT and YNNKEL (reference sequence). CDR3 residues: CASSQAAGGYGYTF. In DNA form, the CDR3 reads TGTGCCAGCAGCCAAGCCGCGGGAGGCTATGGCTACACCTTC.

V is TRBV15 and J is TRBJ1-1; D call uncertain. The ends were cut back, 3 bases at V and 1 base at J, with 6 bases in the middle. The length of the CDR3 is 13 residues. Looked up from germline, CDR1 is LNHNV and CDR2 is YYDKDF (reference sequence). CDR3: CATSRGRNTEAFF. Here the CDR3 DNA reads TGTGCCACCAGCAGGGGCAGGAACACTGAAGCTTTCTTT. Variable domain in full (rest from reference TRBV15 and TRBJ1-1): DAMVIQNPRYQVTQFGKPVTLSCSQTLNHNVMYWYQQKSSQAPKLLFHYYDKDFNNEADTPDNFQSRRPNTSFCFLDIRSPGLGDTAMYLCATSRGRNTEAFFGQGTRLTVV.

This clonotype turned up a few times. V gene TRBV28 combines with J gene TRBJ2-3; 7 bases map to TRBD2. With 6 bases clipped from V and 2 bases from J, the junction kept 14 bases outside the gene matches. CDR3 length: 17 residues. The germline gives CDR1 MDHEN, CDR2 SYDVKM. CDR3: CASSPRPRAGDTDTQYF. CDR3 nucleotide sequence: TGTGCCAGCAGCCCCCGACCCCGCGCGGGAGACACAGATACGCAGTATTTT.

In this sample, this clonotype turned up many times. The J gene is TRBJ2-1, the V gene TRBV6-4; 7 positions match TRBD1. Germline V CDR1 and CDR2: MRHNA, SNTAGT. J gave up 2 bases and V 8 bases, and 9 bases lay outside the gene matches. This CDR3 has 15 amino acids. The CDR3 DNA sequence: TGTGCCAGCGCTACGGGACAGCAAACCTACAATGAGCAGTTCTTC. Amino acids: CASATGQQTYNEQFF.

This clonotype was found once. This chain connects TRBV6-5 to TRBJ2-5; 8 bases fit TRBD2. The CDR3 runs to 15 residues. The germline gives CDR1 MNHEY, CDR2 SVGAGI. J lost 1 base, V lost 5 bases, and 6 bases had no gene match. CDR3 DNA: TGTGCCAGCAGTACCAGCGGGGGCCTCCAAGAGACCCAGTACTTC. This gives the protein CASSTSGGLQETQYF.

For this clonotype: This may be a read error: a much more frequent sequence differs by one nucleotide. The chain carries TRBV7-8 and TRBJ1-2; D is uncertain. The germline CDR1 and CDR2 sequences are SGHVS and FQNEAQ. V lost 6 bases, J lost 4 bases, and 18 bases lay in between. The CDR3 extends over 15 amino acids. CDR3: CASSPEGVASYGYTF. CDR3 in DNA: TGTGCCAGCAGTCCCGAGGGTGTGGCCAGCTATGGCTACACCTTC.

This clonotype came up many times. The chain links TRBV6-6 to TRBJ2-5; D remains ambiguous. V lost 0 bases and J 4 bases, leaving 12 bases between the germline ends. Germline V gives CDR1 MNHNY, CDR2 SVGAGI (reference sequence). This CDR3 comprises 15 residues. CDR3 sequence (DNA): TGTGCCAGCAGTTACTCGAAGGGCAACTCAGAGACCCAGTACTTC. Translation gives CASSYSKGNSETQYF.

This clonotype came up many times. Germline is not matched at one junction end, which may reflect a read error. The DNA of the CDR3 is TGTGCTAGCAGCTCGACAGGGGGCCAAGAGACCCAGTACTTC. Protein product: CASSSTGGQETQYF. The rearrangement links TRBV7-7 to TRBJ2-5, with 9 bases identical to TRBD1. Germline CDR1 SSHAT, CDR2 FNYEAQ (reference sequence). This CDR3 has 14 amino acids.

In this sample, this clonotype turned up many times. The chain combines TRBV11-2 with TRBJ2-7; 7 nucleotides agree with TRBD2. The V gene's germline CDR1 is SGHAT and CDR2 FQNNGV. V gave up 3 bases and J gave up 1 base; unmatched junction bases: 6. This CDR3 is 15 amino acids long. The CDR3 loop reads CASSFRGEASYEQYF. In DNA, the CDR3 is TGTGCCAGCAGCTTCCGGGGGGAGGCTTCCTACGAGCAGTACTTC.

This clonotype was picked up one time. This chain joins TRBV15 and TRBJ1-3; D possibly corresponds to TRBD1 (6 bases). From germline, CDR1 is LNHNV and CDR2 YYDKDF (reference sequence). This CDR3 contains 16 residues. CDR3 DNA: TGTGCGAACGTTGGGGGGGGCCCTCCGTCTGGAAACACCATATATTTT. Residues: CANVGGGPPSGNTIYF.

This clonotype was recorded a few times. This chain links TRBV15 with TRBJ1-1; D is ambiguous. The CDR3 is made up of 14 amino acids. Germline lookup yields CDR1 LNHNV and CDR2 YYDKDF (reference sequence). Trimming took off 0 bases at V and 1 base at J, with 6 bases between the two ends. CDR3 DNA sequence: TGTGCCACCAGCAGAGAATCAGGGAACACTGAAGCTTTCTTT. Its translation: CATSRESGNTEAFF.

Ten or more counts support this clonotype. This rearrangement joins TRBV20-1 to TRBJ2-5; 11 nucleotides line up with TRBD2. There are 15 residues in the CDR3. Germline CDR1 reads DFQATT; CDR2 reads SNEGSKA (reference sequence). The ends lost 6 bases at V and 5 bases at J; junction bases unmatched: 11. The CDR3 DNA sequence: TGCAGTGCACGTAGCGGGAGGGTTTTAGGGGAGACCCAGTACTTC. Amino acid sequence: CSARSGRVLGETQYF.

Only a few counts were recorded for this clonotype. The CDR3 reads CASSSTLDPREKLFF. CDR3 nucleotide sequence: TGTGCCAGCAGCTCCACCCTGGATCCTCGCGAAAAACTGTTTTTT. The chain is built from TRBV5-4 and TRBJ1-4; D gene unclear. Between the trimmed V and J ends, which lost 3 bases and 8 bases, there was a span of 17 bases. The CDR3 contains 15 residues. Germline-derived CDR1 and CDR2 are SGHNT and YYREEE (reference sequence). Variable domain in full (rest from reference TRBV5-4 and TRBJ1-4): ETGVTQSPTHLIKTRGQQVTLRCSSQSGHNTVSWYQQALGQGPQFIFQYYREEENGRGNFPPRFSGLQFPNYSSELNVNALELDDSALYLCASSSTLDPREKLFFGSGTQLSVL.

This clonotype appeared many times. The chain links TRBV6-5 to TRBJ1-2; D is undetermined. With 7 bases removed from V and 3 bases from J, the gap between germline ends came to 9 bases. Germline V gene data show CDR1 as MNHEY and CDR2 as SVGAGI. The CDR3 is made up of 12 amino acids. This chain's CDR3 is CASNHPHYGYTF. DNA of the CDR3: TGTGCCAGCAACCACCCCCACTATGGCTACACCTTC.

This clonotype showed up many times. Its ends do not fully match the called genes, so a read error is possible. This chain uses TRBV13 with TRBJ2-7; TRBD1 or TRBD2 may be the D gene (5 bases each). The CDR3 consists of 13 residues. CDR1 is PRHDT and CDR2 is FYEKMQ in the germline V gene (reference sequence). DNA of the CDR3: TGTGCCAGCAGCTCAACAACCGGGACCGACTTTTTCTTC. Translating it yields CASSSTTGTDFFF.

In the case of this clonotype: A read error may explain this, as a much larger clone is one base away. For the CDR3, the DNA is TGTGCCAGCTCACGGACAGGGACCACTGTAGAGCAGTACTTC. Translation gives CASSRTGTTVEQYF. This chain connects TRBV18 to TRBJ2-7, with 8 positions matching TRBD1. The CDR3 spans 14 residues. Germline V gene lookup returns CDR1 KGHSH and CDR2 LQKENI. J gave up 7 bases and V 4 bases, and 9 bases lay outside the gene matches. The entire variable domain, with the rest obtained from reference TRBV18 and TRBJ2-7, is as follows: NAGVMQNPRHLVRRRGQEARLRCSPMKGHSHVYWYRQLPEEGLKFMVYLQKENIIDESGMPKERFSAEFPKEGPSILRIQQVVRGDSAAYFCASSRTGTTVEQYFGPGTRLTVT.